This TCR beta chain was sequenced in a study of blood T cells in healthy people across ages. Turning to the study itself: Per two T cells, about one barcoded beta molecule was captured through template switching.

Primed by a sample-barcoded 5' primer and a J-beta primer mix, a second PCR proceeded for about 6 to 12 cycles. MiXCR, applied by TCRdb to the 5' RACE reads, yields one record per CDR3 protein. The repertoire holds approximately 1.5 million distinct CDR3 sequences, with about 35% as singletons. The study isolated at least 7 million PBMCs from each sample. This clonotype was counted ten times or more. Its cognate antigen is unknown. In germline, CDR1 is DFQATT, CDR2 SNEGSKA (reference sequence). This CDR3 contains 13 residues. Findings and caveats of the study: Nothing was known about donor CMV status, and this possibly confounded expanded clonotype changes.

The chain couples TRBV20-1 to TRBJ2-3, with D perhaps TRBD1 or TRBD2 (6 bases each). The receptor was derived from a woman in her thirties in good health. The specimen was blood. The CDR3 DNA follows: TGCAGCGCCCGAAGGGGGGGCACAGATACGCAGTATTTT. Its protein product is CSARRGGTDTQYF.